The T cell receptor beta chain under discussion was sequenced for a study of blood T cell repertoires in COVID-19. Data came from immunoSEQ multiplex PCR; TCRdb stores just in-frame clones and leaves some out. The sample comprises approximately 56,000 clones, just under 90% of which are singletons, and roughly 10% rests with the top ten. Germline V gene data show CDR1 as MNHEY and CDR2 as SVGAGI. V lost 2 bases, J lost 2 bases, and 13 bases lay in between. This CDR3 region has 16 residues. The sample taken for sequencing was peripheral blood. The chain links TRBV6-5 to TRBJ2-4, with D perhaps matching TRBD2 (5 bases). The receptor was isolated from a man at least 80 years old with active or convalescent COVID-19. DNA of the CDR3: TGTGCCAGCAGTTACGATCGCGGGTCTTCCAAAAACATTCAGTACTTC. Translation gives CASSYDRGSSKNIQYF.